This TCR beta chain derives from a study of blood T cells in healthy people across ages. The use of a sample-barcoded 5' primer and a J-beta primer mix characterized a second PCR of roughly 7 to 11 cycles. TCRdb called the 5' RACE reads again in MiXCR, with one record for every CDR3 protein. The sample consists of 2 million or so distinct CDR3 sequences, about 49% of them appearing once. The CDR3 loop spans 13 amino acids. CDR1 is MRHNA and CDR2 is SNTAGT in the germline V gene. V was shortened by 6 bases and J by 3 bases, with 12 bases between the two germline ends. In its sample, this clonotype was seen once.

The TCR was taken from a woman aged 40 to 50 in good health. The gene calls are TRBV6-4 and TRBJ2-7; D remains unclear. What was sequenced was blood. The CDR3: CASRAKWGYEQYF. The CDR3 DNA follows: TGTGCCAGCAGAGCAAAGTGGGGCTACGAGCAGTACTTC.